Below, 4 T cell receptor beta chains from the same sample are listed, as sequenced in a study of cytomegalovirus exposure and HLA in healthy donors. Primers for the PCR totalled 60 Vbeta and 13 Jbeta. Sequencing was performed with immunoSEQ multiplex PCR; in TCRdb, only in-frame clones are kept and a portion is missing. The repertoire has more than 150,000 clones, around 80% of them found once; the top ten carry 1.4%. Input material: PBMCs. The receptors shown here come from a man aged 18 to 30 in good health and CMV-seronegative.

The V call is TRBV5-1, the J call TRBJ1-2; 7 positions match TRBD1. Germline V gene data show CDR1 as SGHRS and CDR2 as YFSETQ. The CDR3 has 14 residues. V shed 4 bases, J shed 6 bases, and the junction held 9 bases outside the gene matches. The CDR3 region is CASSTGQAVHGYTF. The CDR3 bases are TGCGCCAGCAGCACAGGACAGGCGGTTCATGGCTACACCTTC.

This clone was observed once. The chain recombines TRBV27 with TRBJ2-5; weak D call: TRBD1 (5 bases). Germline V lookup: CDR1 MNHEY, CDR2 SMNVEV (reference sequence). The CDR3 loop spans 14 amino acids. V dropped 3 bases and J dropped 2 bases, with 10 bases sitting between them. The CDR3 loop reads CASSFRGLQETQYF. CDR3 coding DNA: TGTGCCAGCAGTTTTAGGGGTTTACAAGAGACCCAGTACTTC.

The rearrangement uses TRBV6-5 and TRBJ1-2; 7 positions match TRBD1. The germline V gene encodes CDR1 MNHEY and CDR2 SVGAGI. J was trimmed by 6 bases and V by 2 bases; bases with no gene match: 9. The CDR3 totals 15 residues. DNA of the CDR3: TGTGCCAGCAGTTACACAGACAGGGAGACACATGGCTACACCTTC. This sequence encodes CASSYTDRETHGYTF.

The chain links TRBV4-3 to TRBJ2-1; TRBD2 matches at 8 bases. Looked up from germline, CDR1 is LGHNA and CDR2 is YSLEER. CDR3 length: 16 amino acids. The V gene end was trimmed by 4 bases and the J gene end by 4 bases; junction bases not matched to a gene: 9. CDR3 DNA sequence: TGCGCCAGCAGCCCCCGGAGGGTAGCGGGGTACAATGAGCAGTTCTTC. This codes for CASSPRRVAGYNEQFF.